The clone carrying this TCR beta chain was counted a few times. Its antigen remains unknown. The sequenced fragment ends 3 residues before the CDR3 boundary, so the rest is inferred from the germline J gene. Most patients and controls had Caucasian heritage. This entry is derived from a study of T cell clonality in common variable immunodeficiency. Germline CDR1 is SGHTA and CDR2 is FQGNSA. V was cut by 6 bases and J by 7 bases, with 15 bases left in between. The CDR3 spans 13 residues. The data were produced by immunoSEQ multiplex PCR, yet TCRdb's version contains in-frame clones alone and is incomplete. The sample is made up of roughly 30,000 clones, none counted only once. Study results and limitations: In common variable immunodeficiency, TCR beta chains reportedly carried fewer deletions and N-nucleotide insertions.

The TCR sequence derives from a human donor with common variable immunodeficiency. The sequencing sample was made of peripheral blood mononuclear cells. The chain carries TRBV7-2 and TRBJ1-2; no definite D call. The CDR3 bases that were read are TGTGCCAGCAGATTACGCGGGAATGGTGGC. As protein: CASRLRGNGG. The whole CDR3 is CASRLRGNGGYTF.